Listed below are T cell receptor beta chains from one sample, sequenced in a study of patients and donors after allogeneic stem cell transplantation. In TCRdb, the RT-PCR reads were re-called with MiXCR into one record per CDR3 protein. The sample gives about 960,000 distinct CDR3 sequences, around 17% of which show up once; 5.5% to 6.5% is in the top ten. Material for sequencing was blood, either unsorted or a sorted T cell fraction (not recorded which). Source of these receptors: a human donor who was either an allogeneic HSCT recipient or a stem cell or donor lymphocyte infusion donor (not recorded which). It is not recorded whose cells these are; they may come from a transplant donor. Both conserved end residues are part of each CDR3. A D gene is named only where the DNA matches it firmly. Clone size appears in some rows only: once, few, many, or a class for an expanded clone.

cdr3_nt | cdr3_aa | v_call | clone_size | d_call | j_call
TGTGCCACCACCTCACTCCTCCCAGCGTTGAACACTGAAGCTTTCTTT | CATTSLLPALNTEAFF | TRBV15 | - | - | TRBJ1-1
TGTGCCAGCAGTACTAGGGACAGGGGGTACACAGATACGCAGTATTTT | CASSTRDRGYTDTQYF | TRBV12-3/TRBV12-4 | - | TRBD1 | TRBJ2-3
TGTGCCAGCAGCGACCCTGGACAGGGCGGCACTGAAGCTTTCTTT | CASSDPGQGGTEAFF | TRBV13 | - | TRBD1 | TRBJ1-1
TGTGCCAGCACCCCGTCATTGACCAATGAGCAGTTCTTC | CASTPSLTNEQFF | TRBV6-1 | - | - | TRBJ2-1
TGCGCCAGCAGCCCACTAAGCGGGACCTCGGATGAGCAGTTCTTC | CASSPLSGTSDEQFF | TRBV5-1 | few | TRBD2 | TRBJ2-1
TGTGCCACTAGGGGACAGCTCTCGCATGGCTACACCTTC | CATRGQLSHGYTF | TRBV12-3/TRBV12-4 | many | TRBD1 | TRBJ1-2
TGTGCCAGCAGCTACGGGACTAGCGGGACCGAGGAGTACTTC | CASSYGTSGTEEYF | TRBV3-1 | - | TRBD2 | TRBJ2-7
TGTGCCAGCAGCCCACAGACAGGGACCTTCAGCGACACCATATATTTT | CASSPQTGTFSDTIYF | TRBV7-9 | - | TRBD1 | TRBJ1-3
TGTGCCATCAGCGCCCTATCGCGGGAGACCCAGTACTTC | CAISALSRETQYF | TRBV10-3 | - | - | TRBJ2-5
TGTGCCAGCAGTTCGACAGGGCGAAAGAGGAAACTGTTTTTT | CASSSTGRKRKLFF | TRBV12-3/TRBV12-4 | few | TRBD1 | TRBJ1-4
TGTGCCAGCAGCTTGGCCGCCGCGTTCTCTGGAAACACCATATATTTT | CASSLAAAFSGNTIYF | TRBV5-5 | few | - | TRBJ1-3
TGTGCCAGCAGTTTAACAGGGTCGAACACTGAAGCTTTCTTT | CASSLTGSNTEAFF | TRBV5-1 | many | - | TRBJ1-1
TGCGCCAGCAGCTTTCAGGACAGTTCAGAGACCCAGTACTTC | CASSFQDSSETQYF | TRBV5-1 | - | - | TRBJ2-5
TGCGCCAGCAGCTCGTTTAGCTCCTATAATTCACCCCTCCACTTT | CASSSFSSYNSPLHF | TRBV5-1 | many | - | TRBJ1-6
TGTGCCTGGAGAAGAGGGGGACCCCTCTACGAGCAGTACTTC | CAWRRGGPLYEQYF | TRBV30 | few | - | TRBJ2-7
TGTGCCACCACTAGCGGGAGTGGAGAGACCCAGTACTTC | CATTSGSGETQYF | TRBV24-1 | - | TRBD2 | TRBJ2-5
TGCAGCGTTGCGGCCCGGTGGGGCTACACCTTC | CSVAARWGYTF | TRBV29-1 | - | - | TRBJ1-2
TGTGCCAGCAGCCGGACAGGAGCCCTAGCCAAAAACATTCAGTACTTC | CASSRTGALAKNIQYF | TRBV3-1 | few | TRBD1 | TRBJ2-4
TGTGCCAGTATCTCCCAAAGGACAGGGGGCTACGAGCAGTACTTC | CASISQRTGGYEQYF | TRBV19 | few | TRBD1 | TRBJ2-7
TGTGCCAGTAGTATAGCCGATCCCCCCTACGAGCAGTACTTC | CASSIADPPYEQYF | TRBV19 | few | - | TRBJ2-7
TGTGCCAGCAGACGGCAGGGGGCAACTAATGAAAAACTGTTTTTT | CASRRQGATNEKLFF | TRBV12-3/TRBV12-4 | many | TRBD1 | TRBJ1-4
TGCAGTGCTAGCCGTGAGGGGCAGGGACTAGATGAGCAGTTCTTC | CSASREGQGLDEQFF | TRBV20-1 | few | TRBD2 | TRBJ2-1
TGCAGTGCTAGACGGTTCGACAGACAGTACTTC | CSARRFDRQYF | TRBV20-1 | few | - | TRBJ2-4
TGCGCCAGCAGCTTGTCTGCTAATGAAGCTTTCTTT | CASSLSANEAFF | TRBV5-1 | few | - | TRBJ1-1
TGTGCCAGCAGCCTAGGGACGGATTATAATTCACCCCTCCACTTT | CASSLGTDYNSPLHF | TRBV5-8 | few | - | TRBJ1-6
TGTGCCAGCAGCTTTTGGGCTTATCAGCCCCAGCATTTT | CASSFWAYQPQHF | TRBV7-2 | - | - | TRBJ1-5
TGTGCCACCAGTGATATCGTATGGGGAGAGACCCAGTACTTC | CATSDIVWGETQYF | TRBV24-1 | - | - | TRBJ2-5
TGCGCCAGCAGCTCAGTTCCCGGGTCCCCCTACGAGCAGTACTTC | CASSSVPGSPYEQYF | TRBV5-1 | few | - | TRBJ2-7
TGCGCCAGCAGCGGGCCGGGACAGCTAGCCAAAAACATTCAGTACTTC | CASSGPGQLAKNIQYF | TRBV5-1 | - | TRBD1 | TRBJ2-4
TGCAGTGCTGAGCTCGGGGCAGGGCGGCATGAAAAACTGTTTTTT | CSAELGAGRHEKLFF | TRBV20-1 | - | - | TRBJ1-4
TGTGCCAGCAGTGCCCTAGCAACAGATACGCAGTATTTT | CASSALATDTQYF | TRBV2 | few | - | TRBJ2-3
TGTGCCAGCAGTTACAAAGCAGGGGATCGGAACACTGAAGCTTTCTTT | CASSYKAGDRNTEAFF | TRBV6-5 | - | - | TRBJ1-1
TGCGCCAGCAGCTTGGTTTTGAACTCCTACGAGCAGTACTTC | CASSLVLNSYEQYF | TRBV5-1 | once | - | TRBJ2-7
TGCGCCAGCAGCTTGGAGGCTCACAATGAGCAGTTCTTC | CASSLEAHNEQFF | TRBV5-1 | few | - | TRBJ2-1
TGTGCCAGCTCGACGGGACGGTCTACCTACGAGCAGTACTTC | CASSTGRSTYEQYF | TRBV18 | few | - | TRBJ2-7